This T cell receptor beta chain stems from a study of T cell responses to AZD1222 COVID-19 vaccine. Germline lookup yields CDR1 SGHNT and CDR2 YYREEE (reference sequence). The V gene end was trimmed by 5 bases and the J gene end by 2 bases; junction bases not matched to a gene: 9. This CDR3 contains 15 residues. Some clones are missing from TCRdb's copy, which holds only in-frame ones; the method was immunoSEQ multiplex PCR. The sample yields about 150,000 clones, approximately 91% seen once. Sequences were derived from peripheral blood, sampled 28 days after the second AZD1222 dose. The sequence derives from an adult who received the AZD1222 COVID-19 vaccine. The V and J genes are TRBV5-4 and TRBJ1-2; 7 nucleotides line up with TRBD1. Here the CDR3 reads CASRDRQGGNYGYTF. Here the CDR3 DNA reads TGTGCCAGCAGGGACCGTCAGGGGGGGAACTATGGCTACACCTTC.